This T cell receptor beta chain was identified in a study of cytomegalovirus exposure and HLA in healthy donors. 13 Jbeta primers and 60 Vbeta primers were used for the PCR. Here immunoSEQ multiplex PCR was the method, and the copy in TCRdb shows in-frame clones only, minus some. The profile covers about 92,000 clones, with nearly 70% appearing a single time and approximately 2.9% taken by the ten largest. The CDR3 is 15 amino acids. Trimming shortened V by 0 bases and J by 5 bases, and 10 bases separated the two germline ends. In germline, CDR1 is SGHDN, CDR2 FVKESK. The clonotype was recovered from a man aged 50-60 years in good health and CMV-seronegative. Sequencing was done on a sample of PBMCs. The chain carries TRBV14 and TRBJ1-4; the D gene is possibly TRBD1 (5 bases). The CDR3 coding sequence is TGTGCCAGCAGCCAAGACCAGGGTGGGAATGAAAAACTGTTTTTT. Translating it yields CASSQDQGGNEKLFF.